The 9 T cell receptor beta chains presented below share a single source sample, sequenced in a study of T-cell memory formation after mild COVID-19. TCRdb reprocessed the 5' RACE reads via MiXCR and lists one record per CDR3 protein. The data show about 190,000 distinct CDR3 sequences, with 15% to 20% seen just once and 2% to 3% held by the top ten. The specimen sequenced was PBMCs or a T cell subset sorted from them (not recorded which). All receptors derive from an adult woman who had mild COVID-19 (a few samples of this study predate the infection). Cell type and time point are not known.

The sample holds a few counts of this clonotype. The chain is built from TRBV2 and TRBJ2-1; D might be TRBD1 or TRBD2, each matching 5 bases. The ends were cut back, 6 bases at V and 3 bases at J, with 9 bases in the middle. The V gene's germline CDR1 is SNHLY and CDR2 FYNNEI. This CDR3 contains 13 residues. The CDR3, as DNA: TGTGCCAGCAGGGACACTAGCTACAATGAGCAGTTCTTC. Encoded protein: CASRDTSYNEQFF.

This clonotype came up a few times. The chain links TRBV11-2 to TRBJ2-5, with a possible D match to TRBD1 (5 bases). CDR3 length equals 15 residues. Trimming cost V 2 bases and J 5 bases, with 15 bases left between them. The germline V gene encodes CDR1 SGHAT and CDR2 FQNNGV. CDR3 sequence: CASSLSGAAGETQYF. In nucleotides, the CDR3 is TGTGCCAGCAGCTTATCTGGTGCCGCAGGGGAGACCCAGTACTTC.

Worth noting for this clonotype: A much larger clone lies a single base off, so this may be a read error. The CDR3, as DNA: TGTGCCAGCAACTTATCGTACGAGCAGTACTTC. Amino acid sequence: CASNLSYEQYF. V and J are TRBV7-2 and TRBJ2-7; D remains ambiguous. The CDR3 sequence is 11 residues long. CDR1 SGHTA and CDR2 FQGNSA come from the germline V gene.

V is TRBV20-1 and J is TRBJ1-2, with D possibly being TRBD1 (6 bases). V was clipped by 6 bases and J by 0 bases, with 11 bases between them. There are 13 residues in the CDR3. Germline CDR1 is DFQATT and CDR2 is SNEGSKA (reference sequence). CDR3 nucleotide sequence: TGCAGTGCCGTCGGGGGCCCTAACTATGGCTACACCTTC. The encoded protein is CSAVGGPNYGYTF.

J is TRBJ2-7 and V is TRBV3-1, with 13 bases aligning to TRBD2. CDR1 is LGHDT, CDR2 YNNKEL, per germline (reference sequence). V lost 4 bases, J lost 5 bases, and 5 bases stayed unmatched. This CDR3 region has 15 residues. CDR3 sequence: CASSRLAGGTHEQYF. The CDR3 DNA sequence: TGTGCCAGCAGCCGACTAGCGGGAGGTACCCACGAGCAGTACTTC.

This chain connects TRBV24-1 to TRBJ1-5, with D possibly being TRBD1 (6 bases). In germline, CDR1 is KGHDR, CDR2 SFDVKD. Deletions cut 0 bases from V and 5 bases from J, with 13 bases between. The CDR3 loop spans 16 amino acids. The CDR3 DNA is TGTGCCACCAGTGATTTGCGAGACAGGTGGGATCAGCCCCAGCATTTT. The encoded protein is CATSDLRDRWDQPQHF.

The genes are TRBV9 and TRBJ2-2; D gene ambiguous. Germline values: CDR1 SGDLS, CDR2 YYNGEE. The CDR3 has 13 amino acids. V was pared by 0 bases and J by 4 bases, with 4 bases between. CDR3 sequence (DNA): TGTGCCAGCAGCGTAGTTCCCACCGGGGAGCTGTTTTTT. As protein: CASSVVPTGELFF. Looking up the rest from reference TRBV9 and TRBJ2-2 gives the full variable domain: DSGVTQTPKHLITATGQRVTLRCSPRSGDLSVYWYQQSLDQGLQFLIQYYNGEERAKGNILERFSAQQFPDLHSELNLSSLELGDSALYFCASSVVPTGELFFGEGSRLTVL.

CDR3 nucleotide sequence: TGTGCCAGCTCGCGGGGACAGGGGTTCTCTGGGGCCAACGTCCTGACTTTC. Encoded protein: CASSRGQGFSGANVLTF. The chain couples TRBV7-3 to TRBJ2-6, with 10 bases matching TRBD1. V was clipped by 8 bases and J by 0 bases; unmatched bases: 7. The CDR3 covers 17 residues. Germline lookup yields CDR1 SGHTA and CDR2 FQGTGA.

This clonotype was seen a few times. This chain joins TRBV20-1 and TRBJ1-4; 7 bases align to TRBD1. Losses at the gene ends were 3 bases for V and 5 bases for J; bases not matched to a gene: 3. The CDR3 runs 13 residues. Germline V gene data show CDR1 as DFQATT and CDR2 as SNEGSKA (reference sequence). In nucleotides, the CDR3 is TGCAGTGCTAGGGGACAGAACAATGAAAAACTGTTTTTT. This encodes CSARGQNNEKLFF.